Below are 21 T cell receptor beta chains sequenced from a single sample in a study of metastatic and nonmetastatic thyroid tumors. No treatment of any kind had been given to any patient before thyroid surgery. TCRdb re-called the PCR reads through MiXCR. The data show more than 30,000 clones, 15% to 20% seen once. Input material: blood. Receptors originate from a female donor with papillary thyroid cancer or a benign thyroid nodule (not recorded which). Some clones in this sample may be carry-over from other donors' samples.

The chain uses TRBV7-8 and TRBJ2-3; the D gene is possibly TRBD1 (6 bases). Germline loops: CDR1 SGHVS, CDR2 FQNEAQ. The germline V and J ends were trimmed by 1 base and 3 bases, with 11 bases remaining between them. The CDR3 is 15 amino acids. The CDR3 sequence: CASSLDGRGTDTQYF. In DNA form, the CDR3 reads TGTGCCAGCAGCTTAGATGGCAGGGGTACAGATACGCAGTATTTT.

This clone was detected many times. The genes are TRBV5-1 and TRBJ2-3; D call uncertain. The CDR3 length is 14 residues. Germline values: CDR1 SGHRS, CDR2 YFSETQ. Trimming pared 0 bases from V and 3 bases from J, leaving 8 bases between. CDR3 DNA: TGCGCCAGCAGCTTGGAGTCGCTAACAGATACGCAGTATTTT. Translation gives CASSLESLTDTQYF.

This clone was seen only a few times. This chain uses TRBV2 with TRBJ1-2; 8 nucleotides agree with TRBD1. After removal of 6 bases from V and 8 bases from J, the junction contained 5 bases not matched to a gene. CDR3 size: 12 residues. Germline V CDR1 and CDR2: SNHLY, FYNNEI. In DNA, the CDR3 is TGTGCCAGCAGGGCAGGGGGCGGCGGCTACACCTTC. The encoded protein is CASRAGGGGYTF.

This clone appeared many times. The chain employs TRBV11-1 and TRBJ1-1; 9 bases line up with TRBD1. Looked up from germline, CDR1 is SGHAT and CDR2 is FQDESV (reference sequence). The ends lost 5 bases at V and 4 bases at J; junction bases unmatched: 11. This CDR3 is 16 amino acids long. The CDR3 bases are TGTGCCAGCAGCCTCTCCGTACAGGGGGCGGGCACTGAAGCTTTCTTT. Residues: CASSLSVQGAGTEAFF.

This clone was found many times. The rearrangement joins TRBV20-1 to TRBJ2-3; TRBD1 might be the D (7 bases). This CDR3 has 14 residues. Trimming took off 0 bases at V and 6 bases at J, with 13 bases between the two ends. CDR1 and CDR2 from the germline V gene are DFQATT and SNEGSKA (reference sequence). The CDR3 nucleotides read TGCAGTGCTAGAGATCCTTCAGGGGGGGATACGCAGTATTTT. It is translated as CSARDPSGGDTQYF.

The chain uses TRBV6-2 or TRBV6-3 and TRBJ2-1; 7 nucleotides align to TRBD1. The CDR3 length is 15 residues. In germline, CDR1 is MNHEY, CDR2 SVGEGT. V gave up 8 bases and J gave up 0 bases; unmatched junction bases: 7. CDR3 loop: CASGSPGGSYNEQFF. The CDR3 DNA follows: TGTGCCAGCGGCTCTCCAGGGGGCTCCTACAATGAGCAGTTCTTC.

Comment on this clone: One base away lies a much larger clone, so this may be a sequencing read error. V and J are TRBV20-1 and TRBJ2-3; D gene ambiguous. The V gene's germline CDR1 is DFQATT and CDR2 SNEGSKA (reference sequence). The CDR3 is 12 residues long. V was cut by 8 bases and J by 2 bases, with 11 bases left in between. CDR3 protein: CSLSSDTDTQYF. CDR3 coding DNA: TGCAGTCTTAGCAGTGACACAGATACGCAGTATTTT.

On this clone: A clone one base away is much larger, so this may be a read error. In the same sample, other DNA sequences code for this CDR3. The chain uses TRBV5-1 and TRBJ2-3; 9 nucleotides agree with TRBD2. This CDR3 comprises 17 residues. The J segment lost 6 bases and the V segment lost 1 base, leaving 12 bases of the junction unmatched. The germline gives CDR1 SGHRS, CDR2 YFSETQ. The CDR3, as DNA: TGCGCCAGCAGCTTGAGGAGACTAGCGGACCCAGGGGATACGCAGTATTTT. Residues: CASSLRRLADPGDTQYF.

The sample holds many counts of this clone. The rearrangement uses TRBV12-3 or TRBV12-4 and TRBJ1-1, with 8 bases lining up with TRBD1. With V trimmed by 5 bases and J by 3 bases, 5 bases remained unmatched. The length of the CDR3 is 14 residues. CDR3 sequence reads: CASSGTGGDTEAFF. The DNA of the CDR3 is TGTGCCAGCAGTGGGACAGGAGGGGACACTGAAGCTTTCTTT.

This clone was seen repeatedly, ten times or more. V gene TRBV7-2 combines with J gene TRBJ1-5, with 7 bases matching TRBD1. The CDR3 is made up of 15 amino acids. Germline lookup yields CDR1 SGHTA and CDR2 FQGNSA. The V and J ends lost 1 base and 9 bases, in that order; junction bases with no gene match: 9. CDR3 loop: CASSLGDRVMGPQHF. The CDR3 DNA sequence: TGTGCCAGCAGCTTAGGGGACAGAGTCATGGGGCCCCAGCATTTT.

This clone was recorded many times. The chain joins TRBV6-5 to TRBJ2-2, with no clear D. This CDR3 has 11 residues. Germline loops: CDR1 MNHEY, CDR2 SVGAGI. Deletions cut 2 bases from V and 8 bases from J, with 3 bases between. This CDR3 is CASSYRGELFF. The CDR3 DNA reads as TGTGCCAGCAGTTACAGGGGGGAGCTGTTTTTT.

In its sample, this clone is medium-sized (0.01 to 0.1%). The chain recombines TRBV6-1 with TRBJ2-7; TRBD1 agrees at 10 bases. This CDR3 is built from 13 residues. Trimming at V came to 6 bases and at J to 5 bases, leaving 4 bases not matched to a gene. Germline-derived CDR1 and CDR2 are MNHNS and SASEGT. The chain's CDR3 is CASRKDRGHEQYF. CDR3 sequence (DNA): TGTGCCAGCAGAAAAGACAGGGGGCACGAGCAGTACTTC.

This clone showed up many times. The genes are TRBV5-4 and TRBJ1-1; 7 nucleotides align to TRBD1. Germline trimming cut 1 base from V and 4 bases from J; bases unmatched to any gene: 7. The germline gives CDR1 SGHNT, CDR2 YYREEE (reference sequence). The length of the CDR3 is 15 residues. In DNA form, the CDR3 reads TGTGCCAGCAGCTTGATGACAGGGCTTAGCACTGAAGCTTTCTTT. Its translation is CASSLMTGLSTEAFF.

The chain is built from TRBV6-2 or TRBV6-3 and TRBJ2-1, with D perhaps TRBD2 (7 bases). Trimming shortened V by 8 bases and J by 6 bases, and 23 bases separated the two germline ends. Germline values: CDR1 MNHEY, CDR2 SVGEGT. The CDR3 sequence is 16 residues long. This CDR3 reads CASLQWGRGSSNEQFF. CDR3 DNA: TGTGCCAGCCTCCAGTGGGGGCGGGGGAGTTCCAATGAGCAGTTCTTC.

V gene TRBV5-8 combines with J gene TRBJ2-2; TRBD1 aligns across 8 bases. The V and J ends lost 1 base and 7 bases, in that order; junction bases with no gene match: 6. Germline V CDR1 and CDR2: SGHTS, YDEGEE. This CDR3 spans 15 amino acids. The CDR3 protein is CASSLTDRVGGELFF. In nucleotides, the CDR3 is TGTGCCAGCAGCTTGACGGACAGGGTCGGCGGGGAGCTGTTTTTT.

The V gene is TRBV6-2 or TRBV6-3, the J gene TRBJ2-7; D gene unclear. The CDR3 loop spans 15 amino acids. Trimming took off 2 bases at V and 9 bases at J, with 20 bases between the two ends. CDR1 MNHEY and CDR2 SVGEGT come from the germline V gene. CDR3 region: CASSYGGTEAKGQYF. CDR3 DNA: TGTGCCAGCAGTTACGGTGGTACAGAGGCTAAGGGGCAGTACTTC.

This clone has more than one count but fewer than ten. The chain combines TRBV12-3 or TRBV12-4 with TRBJ2-7, with 10 positions matching TRBD2. CDR3 size: 16 residues. J lost 2 bases, V lost 5 bases, and 9 bases had no gene match. The CDR3 loop reads CASSPPWSGRAYEQYF. CDR3 sequence (DNA): TGTGCCAGCAGTCCACCGTGGAGCGGGAGGGCCTACGAGCAGTACTTC.

This clone was counted ten times or more. V gene TRBV4-3 combines with J gene TRBJ1-3, with D unclear. Trimming took 0 bases from V and 0 from J, leaving 9 bases between them. Germline V gives CDR1 LGHNA, CDR2 YSLEER. CDR3 length: 16 amino acids. The CDR3 region has the DNA TGCGCCAGCAGCCAAGATGATCAGGACTCTGGAAACACCATATATTTT. It translates to CASSQDDQDSGNTIYF.

This clone was observed many times. This sequence joins TRBV5-6 and TRBJ1-1, with no clear D. V lost 2 bases to trimming and J lost 10 bases, with 12 bases between them. Looked up from germline, CDR1 is SGHDT and CDR2 is YYEEEE. The CDR3 extends over 12 amino acids. The CDR3 nucleotides read TGTGCCAGCAGCTTCAATCGGCAGGTAGCTTTCTTT. Its translation: CASSFNRQVAFF.

This clone was recorded many times. The chain combines TRBV11-2 with TRBJ2-7; 10 bases line up with TRBD2. The CDR3 extends over 16 amino acids. The V and J ends lost 5 bases and 2 bases, in that order; junction bases with no gene match: 9. The germline CDR1 and CDR2 sequences are SGHAT and FQNNGV. CDR3 region: CASSLIAGGRAYEQYF. The CDR3 nucleotides read TGTGCCAGCAGCCTAATAGCGGGGGGTCGCGCCTACGAGCAGTACTTC.

This clone was found many times. The chain is built from TRBV4-3 and TRBJ2-3, with D unclear. The V end was cut by 1 base, the J end by 0 bases, with 2 bases between. CDR3 length equals 13 residues. CDR1 LGHNA and CDR2 YSLEER come from the germline V gene. The chain's CDR3 is CASSQGSTDTQYF. DNA for the CDR3: TGCGCCAGCAGCCAAGGGAGCACAGATACGCAGTATTTT.